The following is a T cell receptor beta chain sequence with its context. Its antigen is unidentified. The protocol was immunoSEQ multiplex PCR, while the TCRdb copy is restricted to in-frame clones and leaves out a portion. The sample holds 6,700 or so clones, 68% seen once. The data stem from a study of coeliac disease. As for the study in general: Disease groups: newly diagnosed active, refractory type I, gluten-free-diet controlled. Without high-resolution HLA typing, biased TRBV7-2 usage was queried. Study-wide findings and caveats: Known gliadin-specific TRB sequences: about 50% of the 18 coeliac samples, only 1 of 6 controls. TRB repertoires were largely private, with most amino acid sequences found in only one sample. In active celiac disease, intraepithelial and lamina propria TRB and TRG repertoires were less clonal than controls.

The CDR3 is 12 amino acids. Germline-derived CDR1 and CDR2 are MNHNS and SASEGT. The V gene end was trimmed by 11 bases and the J gene end by 2 bases; junction bases not matched to a gene: 4. The sequenced material came from lamina propria lymphocytes from the gut. The origin of this receptor is a woman between 18 and 30 years old with active celiac disease. The chain uses TRBV6-1 and TRBJ2-7, with 9 nucleotides matching TRBD1. The CDR3 DNA follows: TGTGCCGGAGGGACAGGGACCTACGAGCAGTACTTC. It encodes CAGGTGTYEQYF.